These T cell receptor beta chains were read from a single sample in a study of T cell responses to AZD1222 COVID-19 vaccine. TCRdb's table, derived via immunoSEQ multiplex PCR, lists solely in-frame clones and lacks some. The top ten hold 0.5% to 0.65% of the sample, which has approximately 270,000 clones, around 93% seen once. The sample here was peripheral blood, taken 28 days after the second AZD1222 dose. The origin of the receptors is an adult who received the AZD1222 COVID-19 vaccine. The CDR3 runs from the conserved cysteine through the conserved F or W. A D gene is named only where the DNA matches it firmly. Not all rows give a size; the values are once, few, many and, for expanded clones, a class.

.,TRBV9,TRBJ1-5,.,CASSVGGGDDNQPQHF,TGTGCCAGCAGCGTAGGGGGCGGGGACGACAATCAGCCCCAGCATTTT
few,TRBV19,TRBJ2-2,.,CASSPASGDGELFF,TGTGCCAGTAGCCCCGCCAGCGGCGACGGGGAGCTGTTTTTT
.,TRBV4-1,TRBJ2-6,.,CASSQGIASGANVLTF,TGCGCCAGCAGCCAAGGAATCGCCTCTGGGGCCAACGTCCTGACTTTC
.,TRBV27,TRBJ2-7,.,CASSLLPGYEQYF,TGTGCCAGCAGTTTACTTCCAGGGTACGAGCAGTACTTC
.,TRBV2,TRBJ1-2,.,CASSEEGNYGYTF,TGTGCCAGCAGTGAAGAGGGAAACTATGGCTACACCTTC
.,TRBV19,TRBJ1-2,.,CASSIQGHGYTF,TGTGCCAGTAGTATCCAGGGGCATGGCTACACCTTC
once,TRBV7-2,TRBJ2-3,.,CASSLGTLATDTQYF,TGTGCCAGCAGCTTAGGGACTTTAGCTACAGATACGCAGTATTTT
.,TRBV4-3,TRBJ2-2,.,CASSQERGRAGGELFF,TGCGCCAGCAGCCAAGAAAGGGGGAGGGCCGGCGGGGAGCTGTTTTTT
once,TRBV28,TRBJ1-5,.,CASRRGGRSNQPQHF,TGTGCCAGCAGAAGGGGGGGTCGAAGCAATCAGCCCCAGCATTTT
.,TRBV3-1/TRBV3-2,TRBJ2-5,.,CASSHLRDAGDYQETQYF,TGTGCCAGCAGCCATCTTCGGGACGCCGGTGACTACCAAGAGACCCAGTACTTC
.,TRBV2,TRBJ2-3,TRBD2,CASSSGRGGTDTQYF,TGTGCCAGCAGTAGCGGGAGGGGAGGCACAGATACGCAGTATTTT
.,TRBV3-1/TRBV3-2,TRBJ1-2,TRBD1,CASTRQGNYGYTF,TGTGCCAGCACCAGACAGGGCAACTATGGCTACACCTTC
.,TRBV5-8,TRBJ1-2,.,CASSLGRYGYTF,TGTGCCAGCAGCTTGGGACGGTATGGCTACACCTTC
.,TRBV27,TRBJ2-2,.,CASSLRTGELFF,TGTGCCAGCAGTTTACGCACCGGGGAGCTGTTTTTT
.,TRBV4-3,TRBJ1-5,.,CASSQGDNQPQHF,TGCGCCAGCAGCCAAGGGGACAATCAGCCCCAGCATTTT
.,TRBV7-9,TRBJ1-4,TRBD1,CASSSLDRGRNEKLFF,TGTGCCAGCAGCTCGTTAGACAGGGGGAGGAATGAAAAACTGTTTTTT
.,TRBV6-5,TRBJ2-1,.,CASSYRVHNEQFF,TGTGCCAGCAGTTACAGGGTCCACAATGAGCAGTTCTTC
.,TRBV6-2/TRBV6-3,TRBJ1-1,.,CASSDLRGTEAFF,TGTGCCAGCAGTGACCTGAGAGGGACTGAAGCTTTCTTT
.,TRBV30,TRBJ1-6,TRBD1,CAWDRGSYNSPLHF,TGTGCCTGGGACAGGGGATCCTATAATTCACCCCTCCACTTT
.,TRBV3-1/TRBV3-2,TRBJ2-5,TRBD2,CASSQAVLAGVYF,TGTGCCAGCAGCCAAGCGGTACTAGCGGGGGTCTACTTC
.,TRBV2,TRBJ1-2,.,CASSPTGGGYGYTF,TGTGCCAGCAGCCCCACGGGGGGCGGATATGGCTACACCTTC
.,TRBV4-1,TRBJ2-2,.,CASSQPTRRGHGELFF,TGCGCCAGCAGCCAACCAACACGACGGGGGCACGGGGAGCTGTTTTTT
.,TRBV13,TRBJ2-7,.,CASSPPGRAYEQYF,TGTGCCAGCAGCCCTCCGGGGCGCGCCTACGAGCAGTACTTC
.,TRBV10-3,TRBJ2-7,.,CAISESYRSTLYEQYF,TGTGCCATCAGTGAGTCTTACAGGTCTACGTTGTACGAGCAGTACTTC
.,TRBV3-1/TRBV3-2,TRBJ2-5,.,CASSQGLTQYF,TGTGCCAGCAGCCAAGGTTTGACCCAGTACTTC
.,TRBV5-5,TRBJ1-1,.,CASSSGVDTEAFF,TGTGCCAGCTCCTCGGGGGTCGACACTGAAGCTTTCTTT
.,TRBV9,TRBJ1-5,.,CARSTGGAHQPQHF,TGTGCCCGCTCCACGGGGGGCGCCCATCAGCCCCAGCATTTT
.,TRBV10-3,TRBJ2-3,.,CAISGEGVVDTQYF,TGTGCCATCAGTGGCGAAGGGGTTGTAGATACGCAGTATTTT
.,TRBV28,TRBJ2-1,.,CAIGRSEQFF,TGTGCCATCGGCAGATCAGAGCAGTTCTTC
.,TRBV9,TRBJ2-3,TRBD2,CASSVLGGGADTQYF,TGTGCCAGCAGCGTATTGGGCGGGGGGGCCGATACGCAGTATTTT
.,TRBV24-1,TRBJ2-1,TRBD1,CATSGGQGSYNEQFF,TGTGCCACCAGTGGGGGACAGGGTTCATACAATGAGCAGTTCTTC
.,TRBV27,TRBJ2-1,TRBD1,CASTQDRGRNEQFF,TGTGCCAGCACCCAGGACAGGGGGCGCAATGAGCAGTTCTTC
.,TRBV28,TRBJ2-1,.,CASSLVPGLNEQFF,TGTGCCAGCAGTTTAGTCCCGGGGTTGAATGAGCAGTTCTTC
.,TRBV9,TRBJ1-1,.,CASSSVRGIGEAFF,TGTGCCAGCAGCTCAGTGAGGGGGATTGGTGAAGCTTTCTTT
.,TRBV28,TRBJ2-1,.,CASQKILDRLDEQFF,TGTGCCAGCCAAAAAATATTAGACAGGCTCGATGAGCAGTTCTTC
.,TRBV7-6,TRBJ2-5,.,CASSSGQAGGETQYF,TGTGCCAGCAGCTCCGGACAGGCGGGAGGAGAGACCCAGTACTTC
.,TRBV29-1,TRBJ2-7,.,CSVGTDEQYF,TGCAGCGTTGGAACAGACGAGCAGTACTTC
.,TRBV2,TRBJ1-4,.,CASTLRDGSNEKLFF,TGTGCCAGCACCCTTCGGGACGGATCTAATGAAAAACTGTTTTTT
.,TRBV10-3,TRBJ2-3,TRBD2,CAIKGLAGIADTQYF,TGTGCCATCAAGGGACTAGCGGGGATTGCGGATACGCAGTATTTT
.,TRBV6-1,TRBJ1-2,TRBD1,CASSDATGTGRGYTF,TGTGCCAGCAGTGATGCGACCGGGACAGGAAGGGGCTACACCTTC
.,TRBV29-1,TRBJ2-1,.,CSVEDGYNEQFF,TGCAGCGTTGAAGATGGATACAATGAGCAGTTCTTC
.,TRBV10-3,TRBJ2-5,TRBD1,CAISGAGQGGETQYF,TGTGCCATCAGTGGAGCGGGACAGGGCGGAGAGACCCAGTACTTC
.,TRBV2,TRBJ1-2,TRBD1,CASRNTGGRYGYTF,TGTGCCAGCAGAAATACAGGGGGCCGCTATGGCTACACCTTC
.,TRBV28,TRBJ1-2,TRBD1,CASTLDRGYDGYTF,TGTGCCAGCACCCTGGACAGGGGTTATGATGGCTACACCTTC
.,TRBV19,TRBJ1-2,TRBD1,CASSMAWDRGYGYTF,TGTGCCAGTAGTATGGCTTGGGACAGAGGATATGGCTACACCTTC
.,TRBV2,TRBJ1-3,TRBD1,CASSNRQGQGNTIYF,TGTGCCAGCAGTAATAGACAGGGGCAGGGAAACACCATATATTTT
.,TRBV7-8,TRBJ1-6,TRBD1,CASSYGQGESPLHF,TGTGCCAGCAGCTACGGACAGGGAGAGTCACCCCTCCACTTT